Reported below is one T cell receptor beta chain. What it recognizes is unknown. This CDR3 has 13 residues. Trimming shortened V by 4 bases and J by 2 bases, and 6 bases separated the two germline ends. CDR1 is LGHDT and CDR2 is YNNKEL in the germline V gene (reference sequence). A single record per CDR3 protein comes from TCRdb applying MiXCR to the 5' RACE reads. This sample yields approximately 400,000 distinct CDR3 sequences, of which 25% to 30% are seen a single time; about 0.9% belongs to the top ten. The sample comes from a study of CD8 T cells in ankylosing spondylitis. Notes on the study in general: Apparently characteristic of ankylosing spondylitis blood was a TCR beta motif (about 8 highly homologous variants).

Sequencing used blood, either unsorted or a sorted T cell fraction (not recorded which). The chain links TRBV3-1 to TRBJ2-1; D is undetermined. The TCR comes from a male donor with ankylosing spondylitis. The CDR3 here is CASSPSPYNEQFF. DNA for the CDR3: TGTGCCAGCAGCCCCTCCCCCTACAATGAGCAGTTCTTC.